This T cell receptor beta chain was recorded in a study of T cell changes during pregnancy in multiple sclerosis. The table came from immunoSEQ multiplex PCR; TCRdb's copy has only in-frame clones and leaves some out. The sample has about 48,000 clones; 90% to 95% are singletons. The V gene's germline CDR1 is KGHSH and CDR2 LQKENI. V was pared by 1 base and J by 4 bases, with 7 bases between. The CDR3 consists of 14 residues. The receptor was derived from a female donor with multiple sclerosis, enrolled in a pregnancy study. The V call is TRBV18, the J call TRBJ2-2; D perhaps matches TRBD2 (6 bases). The source material was CD4+ T cells from peripheral blood mononuclear cells, sampled in the first trimester of pregnancy. In nucleotides, the CDR3 is TGTGCCAGCTCACCACTGGAGGGCACCGGGGAGCTGTTTTTT. Translation gives CASSPLEGTGELFF. The complete variable domain, with remaining parts taken from reference TRBV18 and TRBJ2-2, reads NAGVMQNPRHLVRRRGQEARLRCSPMKGHSHVYWYRQLPEEGLKFMVYLQKENIIDESGMPKERFSAEFPKEGPSILRIQQVVRGDSAAYFCASSPLEGTGELFFGEGSRLTVL.